This T cell receptor beta chain was found in a study of blood T cell repertoires in COVID-19. Study background: Spain, Italy and the United States supplied samples that represented acute and convalescent COVID-19. T cells, B-cell-depleted T cells, or PBMCs provided the cDNA or gDNA that served as material.

Data came from immunoSEQ multiplex PCR; TCRdb stores just in-frame clones and leaves some out. Among about 150,000 clones listed, around four fifths were seen once. Germline CDR1 reads SGHNT; CDR2 reads YENEEA. The CDR3 runs to 15 residues. V was pared by 1 base and J by 2 bases, with 0 bases of the junction left unmatched. Source material: peripheral blood. This receptor was identified in a human donor in a cohort sampled during active COVID-19. V is TRBV11-3 and J is TRBJ1-5, with TRBD1 matching 9 bases. The chain's CDR3 is CASSLGTGGNQPQHF. CDR3 in DNA: TGTGCCAGCAGCTTAGGGACAGGGGGCAATCAGCCCCAGCATTTT.